This T cell receptor (beta chain) came from a study of cytomegalovirus exposure and HLA in healthy donors. This clone was seen only once. What it recognizes is unknown. 13 Jbeta primers and 60 Vbeta primers were used for the PCR. Profiling relied on immunoSEQ multiplex PCR, and the TCRdb table lists in-frame clones only, not all of them. The table has tens of thousands of clones, more than 60% seen once; the top ten hold just under 3%. Study-wide findings and caveats: Trimming of TCR beta V- and J-genes showed a link, identified in a later analysis, to a missense DCLRE1C variant. Available immune exposure information was restricted to CMV serostatus only. Presence/absence analyses supposed approximately even sequencing depth among donors. 87-base-pair reads could not separate some V segments, including TRBV6-2 and TRBV6-3.

V gave up 6 bases and J gave up 7 bases, with 16 bases separating them. CDR1 and CDR2 from the germline V gene are KGHSH and LQKENI. The length of the CDR3 is 15 residues. Sequenced sample: PBMCs. The sequence was obtained from a woman aged 25 to 39 in good health and CMV-seronegative. The rearrangement uses TRBV18 and TRBJ1-6, with D perhaps matching TRBD1 (5 bases). Here the CDR3 reads CASSLSSQENSPLHF. In nucleotides, the CDR3 is TGTGCCAGCTCCCTGAGTTCACAGGAGAATTCACCCCTCCACTTT.